One and the same sample provided the 25 T cell receptor beta chains below, sequenced in a study of blood T cell repertoires in COVID-19. Generated by immunoSEQ multiplex PCR, the TCRdb table keeps only in-frame clones and is missing some. Here the sample spans roughly 100,000 clones, over 75% being singletons. Sequences were obtained from peripheral blood. These TCRs come from a man in his 70s with active or convalescent COVID-19.

The rearrangement uses TRBV25-1 and TRBJ1-1, with D maybe TRBD1 (5 bases). Trimming left V 5 bases short and J 5 bases short, with 12 bases between. Germline CDR1 MGHDK, CDR2 SYGVNS. The CDR3 runs to 13 residues. The CDR3 coding sequence is TGTGCCAGCAGTCTGGGGGGAGGAACTGAAGCTTTCTTT. Translation gives CASSLGGGTEAFF.

V gene TRBV10-3 combines with J gene TRBJ1-2; no clear D. There are 14 residues in the CDR3. Germline V gives CDR1 ENHRY, CDR2 SYGVKD. V was pared by 7 bases and J by 5 bases, with 17 bases between. CDR3 region: CAITRDSQQYGYTF. The CDR3 nucleotides are TGTGCCATCACCCGCGACTCTCAACAATATGGCTACACCTTC.

This chain connects TRBV10-3 to TRBJ1-1, with D possibly matching TRBD1 (6 bases). With 2 bases removed from V and 0 bases from J, the gap between germline ends came to 7 bases. This CDR3 spans 14 amino acids. From germline, CDR1 is ENHRY and CDR2 SYGVKD. The CDR3 DNA reads as TGTGCCATCAGTGAGGGACAGTTGAACACTGAAGCTTTCTTT. Translation gives CAISEGQLNTEAFF.

This clone has a count of ten or more. This chain joins TRBV4-2 and TRBJ1-2; 10 bases match TRBD1. CDR3 length equals 15 residues. Germline CDR1 LGHNA, CDR2 YNFKEQ. After removal of 4 bases from V and 6 bases from J, the junction contained 8 bases not matched to a gene. CDR3 DNA: TGTGCCAGCAGCCCCACTTCGACAGGGGGCGATGGCTACACCTTC. Translated, it gives CASSPTSTGGDGYTF.

This chain joins TRBV3-1 (or the pseudogene TRBV3-2) and TRBJ1-1; a weak D match, TRBD1 (5 bases). This CDR3 contains 16 residues. Trimming shortened V by 4 bases and J by 3 bases, and 18 bases separated the two germline ends. CDR1 LGHDT and CDR2 YNNKEL come from the germline V gene (reference sequence). CDR3 residues: CASSPRWAGWDTEAFF. CDR3 DNA: TGTGCCAGCAGCCCACGGTGGGCAGGGTGGGACACTGAAGCTTTCTTT.

CDR3 sequence: CACYSGRGHTEAFF. The DNA of the CDR3 is TGTGCCTGCTACAGCGGGCGGGGCCACACTGAAGCTTTCTTT. This chain connects TRBV30 to TRBJ1-1; maybe TRBD1 (5 bases). Trimming removed 6 bases at V and 3 bases at J, with 17 bases between. The length of the CDR3 is 14 residues. CDR1 is GTSNPN and CDR2 is SVGIG in the germline V gene (reference sequence).

The V gene is TRBV2, the J gene TRBJ2-7, with TRBD1 matching over 9 bases. Germline CDR1 is SNHLY and CDR2 is FYNNEI. Trimming cost V 6 bases and J 1 base; bases outside gene matches: 4. The CDR3 contains 14 residues. The chain's CDR3 is CASRGQGSSYEQYF. The CDR3 region has the DNA TGTGCCAGCAGGGGACAGGGATCGTCCTACGAGCAGTACTTC. The whole variable domain, remainder taken from reference TRBV2 and TRBJ2-7, is EPEVTQTPSHQVTQMGQEVILRCVPISNHLYFYWYRQILGQKVEFLVSFYNNEISEKSEIFDDQFSVERPDGSNFTLKIRSTKLEDSAMYFCASRGQGSSYEQYFGPGTRLTVT.

The chain links TRBV7-2 to TRBJ2-1; TRBD2 aligns across 8 bases. V trimming: 0 bases; J trimming: 6 bases; junction bases outside the gene matches: 10. CDR3 length equals 17 residues. Germline CDR1 SGHTA, CDR2 FQGNSA. The CDR3 region has the DNA TGTGCCAGCAGCTTAGCGGGTACTAGCGGTTCTTTCAATGAGCAGTTCTTC. Translated, it gives CASSLAGTSGSFNEQFF.

The chain carries TRBV6-6 and TRBJ2-2; 7 bases agree with TRBD2. V was clipped by 2 bases and J by 5 bases; unmatched bases: 8. The V gene's germline CDR1 is MNHNY and CDR2 SVGAGI (reference sequence). The CDR3 spans 16 residues. CDR3 coding DNA: TGTGCCAGCAGTTACACAAGCGGGACTGGAACCGGGGAGCTGTTTTTT. It is translated as CASSYTSGTGTGELFF.

The CDR3, as DNA: TGTGCCAGCAGTCCGGACAGGACTGGGGGCTACACCTTC. Its translation: CASSPDRTGGYTF. The chain employs TRBV2 and TRBJ1-2; TRBD1 agrees at 7 bases. This CDR3 is 13 amino acids long. From germline, CDR1 is SNHLY and CDR2 FYNNEI. V dropped 5 bases and J dropped 8; count of bases not matched to a gene: 8.

The gene calls are TRBV29-1 and TRBJ2-3, with TRBD1 as a possible D gene (6 bases). CDR1 is SQVTM, CDR2 ANQGSEA, per germline. The CDR3 sequence is 12 residues long. Trimming left V 6 bases short and J 2 bases short, with 9 bases between. CDR3 DNA: TGCAGCGTAAGGACAGCCACAGATACGCAGTATTTT. Translation gives CSVRTATDTQYF.

The rearrangement uses TRBV3-1 (or the pseudogene TRBV3-2) and TRBJ1-2; TRBD1 agrees at 7 bases. Germline-derived CDR1 and CDR2 are LGHDT and YNNKEL (reference sequence). CDR3 length equals 16 residues. V lost 2 bases, J lost 4 bases, and 10 bases stayed unmatched. The CDR3 region has the DNA TGTGCCAGCAGCCAATATTCCACAGGGGCCACCTATGGCTACACCTTC. Its translation: CASSQYSTGATYGYTF.

The chain joins TRBV6-2 or TRBV6-3 to TRBJ1-1; the D gene is possibly TRBD1 (5 bases). The CDR3 contains 14 residues. Deletions cut 4 bases from V and 4 bases from J, with 13 bases between. Per germline, CDR1 MNHEY and CDR2 SVGEGT. For the CDR3, the DNA is TGTGCCAGCAGTTCTACTGACAGATTCACTGAAGCTTTCTTT. This codes for CASSSTDRFTEAFF.

A few counts support this clone. In DNA, the CDR3 is TGTGCCAGCAGTTTACCCGGGACAGGGGTCACTCAGCCCCAGCATTTT. The encoded protein is CASSLPGTGVTQPQHF. V usage is TRBV28 and J usage is TRBJ1-5; TRBD1 aligns across 10 bases. The CDR3 loop spans 16 amino acids. Trimming at V came to 2 bases and at J to 6 bases, leaving 7 bases not matched to a gene. Looked up from germline, CDR1 is MDHEN and CDR2 is SYDVKM.

Notes on this clone: Other DNA sequences of this sample code for an identical CDR3. The chain carries TRBV6-5 and TRBJ1-1; D not resolved. V was pared by 0 bases and J by 4 bases, with 6 bases between. CDR1 is MNHEY, CDR2 SVGAGI, per germline. This CDR3 is built from 13 residues. In DNA, the CDR3 is TGTGCCAGCAGTTACTCGGGAGGCACTGAAGCTTTCTTT. This encodes CASSYSGGTEAFF.

This sequence joins TRBV19 and TRBJ1-3; a weak D match, TRBD1 (5 bases). The germline V gene has CDR1 LNHDA and CDR2 SQIVND (reference sequence). This CDR3 has 13 amino acids. The germline V and J ends were trimmed by 11 bases and 3 bases, with 14 bases remaining between them. CDR3 nucleotide sequence: TGTGCCGCTCACGGGGACTTTGGAAACACCATATATTTT. Its protein is CAAHGDFGNTIYF.

The rearrangement joins TRBV29-1 to TRBJ1-2, with unresolved D. The germline CDR1 and CDR2 sequences are SQVTM and ANQGSEA. The CDR3 spans 14 residues. Trimming cost V 1 base and J 0 bases, with 9 bases left between them. The CDR3 is CSVEVETPNYGYTF. The CDR3 DNA reads as TGCAGCGTTGAAGTCGAAACACCTAACTATGGCTACACCTTC.

The chain employs TRBV28 and TRBJ1-5; D gene ambiguous. Germline assignment: CDR1 MDHEN and CDR2 SYDVKM. V was pared by 2 bases and J by 6 bases, with 5 bases between. This CDR3 is built from 12 residues. The CDR3 coding sequence is TGTGCCAGCAGTTTACCGGTTCAGCCCCAGCATTTT. Translating it yields CASSLPVQPQHF. Full variable domain (missing parts from reference TRBV28 and TRBJ1-5): DVKVTQSSRYLVKRTGEKVFLECVQDMDHENMFWYRQDPGLGLRLIYFSYDVKMKEKGDIPEGYSVSREKKERFSLILESASTNQTSMYLCASSLPVQPQHFGDGTRLSIL.

This chain connects TRBV5-5 to TRBJ1-2; unclear D gene. The CDR3 spans 14 residues. Per germline, CDR1 SGHKS and CDR2 YYEKEE (reference sequence). Trimming removed 0 bases at V and 4 bases at J, with 10 bases between. CDR3: CASSLGEYSYGYTF. The CDR3 coding sequence is TGTGCCAGCAGCTTGGGGGAGTATAGCTATGGCTACACCTTC. Complete variable domain (other parts from reference TRBV5-5 and TRBJ1-2): DAGVTQSPTHLIKTRGQQVTLRCSPISGHKSVSWYQQVLGQGPQFIFQYYEKEERGRGNFPDRFSARQFPNYSSELNVNALLLGDSALYLCASSLGEYSYGYTFGSGTRLTVV.

This chain joins TRBV5-1 and TRBJ2-3; 7 bases are shared with TRBD1. CDR1 SGHRS and CDR2 YFSETQ come from the germline V gene. The length of the CDR3 is 15 residues. V dropped 7 bases and J dropped 1; count of bases not matched to a gene: 9. The CDR3 nucleotides are TGCGCCAGCCGCACTTTAGGGGGCGGCACAGATACGCAGTATTTT. Translated: CASRTLGGGTDTQYF.

V is TRBV3-1 (or the pseudogene TRBV3-2) and J is TRBJ1-5; D unclear. Trimming stripped 4 bases from V and 10 bases from J, with 14 bases between. The CDR3 totals 13 residues. In germline, CDR1 is LGHDT, CDR2 YNNKEL (reference sequence). The CDR3 sequence: CASSLRQEEPQHF. In nucleotides, the CDR3 is TGTGCCAGCAGCCTGCGGCAGGAGGAACCCCAGCATTTT.

This clone occurred once. This chain links TRBV30 with TRBJ1-2; 7 positions agree with TRBD1. The V gene end was trimmed by 4 bases and the J gene end by 7 bases; junction bases not matched to a gene: 9. The CDR3 is 13 amino acids. CDR1 is GTSNPN and CDR2 is SVGIG in the germline V gene (reference sequence). The CDR3 DNA follows: TGTGCCTGGATTTTAAGGGGGCTTTCTGGCTACACCTTC. It codes for CAWILRGLSGYTF.

The chain couples TRBV6-1 to TRBJ1-6; D unresolved. Germline-derived CDR1 and CDR2 are MNHNS and SASEGT. The CDR3 spans 19 residues. Trimming cost V 4 bases and J 4 bases, with 23 bases left between them. As DNA, the CDR3 is TGTGCCAGCAGTGTAAAGGCCGAATCGAGGGCTGGTTATAATTCACCCCTCCACTTT. It encodes CASSVKAESRAGYNSPLHF.

The sample holds many counts of this clone. The genes are TRBV20-1 and TRBJ2-3; no reliable D call. CDR3 length equals 11 residues. Germline CDR1 DFQATT, CDR2 SNEGSKA (reference sequence). V lost 5 bases to trimming and J lost 3 bases, with 6 bases between them. DNA of the CDR3: TGCAGTGCTGCCCGGACAGATACGCAGTATTTT. Translated: CSAARTDTQYF.

This clone was seen a single time. The chain employs TRBV20-1 and TRBJ1-1; 11 positions match TRBD1. Per the germline V gene, CDR1 is DFQATT and CDR2 is SNEGSKA (reference sequence). V lost 3 bases, J lost 5 bases, and 5 bases stayed unmatched. This CDR3 region has 14 residues. CDR3 coding DNA: TGCAGTGCTAGTGCCTGGGACAGGGGGACTGAAGCTTTCTTT. Translation: CSASAWDRGTEAFF.